This TCR beta chain was documented in a study of blood T cells in healthy people across ages. Regarding the study as a whole: More naive CD4+ cells and higher diversity marked long-lived donors relative to aged donors.

This clonotype was counted between two and nine times. Antigen specificity is unknown. Then a second PCR, running roughly 7 to 12 cycles, was carried out with a sample-barcoded 5' primer and a J-beta primer mix. TCRdb analysed the 5' RACE reads with MiXCR anew, one entry per CDR3 protein. Among just under 750,000 distinct CDR3 sequences listed, 22% were seen once. This clonotype was obtained from a man in his 70s in good health. The material sequenced was blood.

CDR3 protein: CASSLGPQRDAFF. Here the CDR3 DNA reads TGTGCCAGCAGCTTGGGACCCCAGAGGGATGCTTTCTTT. V usage is TRBV5-6 and J usage is TRBJ1-1; the D is unclear. This CDR3 spans 13 amino acids. Trimming shortened V by 0 bases and J by 11 bases, and 14 bases separated the two germline ends. The V gene's germline CDR1 is SGHDT and CDR2 YYEEEE.